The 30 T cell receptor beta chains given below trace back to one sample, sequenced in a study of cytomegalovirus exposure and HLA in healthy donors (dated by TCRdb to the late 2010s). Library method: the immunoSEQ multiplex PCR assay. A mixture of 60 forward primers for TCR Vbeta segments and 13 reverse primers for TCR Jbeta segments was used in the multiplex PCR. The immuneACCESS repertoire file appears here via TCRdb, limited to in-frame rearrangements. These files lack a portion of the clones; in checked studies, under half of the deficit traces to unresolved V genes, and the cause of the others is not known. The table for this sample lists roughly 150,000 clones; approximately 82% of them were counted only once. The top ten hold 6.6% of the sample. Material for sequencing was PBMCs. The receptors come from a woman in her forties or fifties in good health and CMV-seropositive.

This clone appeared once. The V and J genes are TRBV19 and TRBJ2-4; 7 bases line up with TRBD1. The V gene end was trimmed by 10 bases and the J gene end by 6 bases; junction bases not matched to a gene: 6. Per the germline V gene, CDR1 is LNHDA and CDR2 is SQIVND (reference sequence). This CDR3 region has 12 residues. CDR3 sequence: CATLGTANIQYF. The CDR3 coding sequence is TGTGCCACCCTGGGGACAGCAAACATTCAGTACTTC.

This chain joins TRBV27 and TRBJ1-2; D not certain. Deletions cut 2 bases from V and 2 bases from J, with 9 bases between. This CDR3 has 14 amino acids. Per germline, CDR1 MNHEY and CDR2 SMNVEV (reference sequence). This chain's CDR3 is CASSLIGGNYGYTF. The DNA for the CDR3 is TGTGCCAGCAGTTTAATTGGCGGGAACTATGGCTACACCTTC.

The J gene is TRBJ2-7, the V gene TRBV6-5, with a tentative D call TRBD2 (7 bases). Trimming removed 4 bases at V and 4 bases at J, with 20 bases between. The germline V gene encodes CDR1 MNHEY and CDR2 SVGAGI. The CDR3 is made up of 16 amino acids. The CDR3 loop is CASSSPRGGPFYEQYF. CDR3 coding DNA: TGTGCCAGCAGTTCGCCGAGGGGGGGGCCCTTTTACGAGCAGTACTTC.

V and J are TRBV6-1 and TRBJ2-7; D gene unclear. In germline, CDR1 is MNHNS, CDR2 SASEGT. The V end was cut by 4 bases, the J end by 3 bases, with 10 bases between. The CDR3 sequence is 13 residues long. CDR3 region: CASSGRRLYEQYF. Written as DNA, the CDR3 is TGTGCCAGCAGTGGTAGGCGGCTCTACGAGCAGTACTTC.

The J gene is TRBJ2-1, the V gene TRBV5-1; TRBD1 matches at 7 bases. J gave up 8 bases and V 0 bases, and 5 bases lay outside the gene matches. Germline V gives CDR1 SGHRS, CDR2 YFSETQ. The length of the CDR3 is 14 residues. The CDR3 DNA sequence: TGCGCCAGCAGCTTGGGACAGGGCTTGGATGAGCAGTTCTTC. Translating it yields CASSLGQGLDEQFF.

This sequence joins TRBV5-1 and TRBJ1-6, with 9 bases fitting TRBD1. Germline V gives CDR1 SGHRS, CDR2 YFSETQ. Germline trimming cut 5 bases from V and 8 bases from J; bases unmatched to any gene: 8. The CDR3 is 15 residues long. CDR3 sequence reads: CASSLRDRAYSPLHF. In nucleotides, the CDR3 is TGCGCCAGCAGTCTCCGGGACAGGGCCTATTCACCCCTCCACTTT.

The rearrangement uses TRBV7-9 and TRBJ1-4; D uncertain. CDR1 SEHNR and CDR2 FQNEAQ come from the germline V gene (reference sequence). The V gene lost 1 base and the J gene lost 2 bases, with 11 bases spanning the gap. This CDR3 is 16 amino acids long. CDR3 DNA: TGTGCCAGCAGCTTAGAGCCCTCGGTGACTAATGAAAAACTGTTTTTT. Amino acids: CASSLEPSVTNEKLFF.

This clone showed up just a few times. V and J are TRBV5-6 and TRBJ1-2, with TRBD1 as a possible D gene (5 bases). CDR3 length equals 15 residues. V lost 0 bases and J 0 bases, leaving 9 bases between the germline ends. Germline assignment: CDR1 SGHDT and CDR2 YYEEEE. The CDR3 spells CASSLVDTANYGYTF. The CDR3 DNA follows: TGTGCCAGCAGCTTGGTGGACACGGCTAACTATGGCTACACCTTC. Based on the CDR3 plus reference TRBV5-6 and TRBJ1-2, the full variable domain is DAGVTQSPTHLIKTRGQQVTLRCSPKSGHDTVSWYQQALGQGPQFIFQYYEEEERQRGNFPDRFSGHQFPNYSSELNVNALLLGDSALYLCASSLVDTANYGYTFGSGTRLTVV.

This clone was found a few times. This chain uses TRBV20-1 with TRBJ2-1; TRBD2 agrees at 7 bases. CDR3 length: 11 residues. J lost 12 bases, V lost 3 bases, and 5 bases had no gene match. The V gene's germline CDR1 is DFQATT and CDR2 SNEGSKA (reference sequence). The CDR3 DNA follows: TGCAGTGCTAGGTGGGGGGGTAGGCAGTTCTTC. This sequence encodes CSARWGGRQFF.

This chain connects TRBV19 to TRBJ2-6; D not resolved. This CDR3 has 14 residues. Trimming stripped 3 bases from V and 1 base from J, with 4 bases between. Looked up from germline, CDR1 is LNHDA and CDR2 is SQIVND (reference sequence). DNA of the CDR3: TGTGCCAGTAGTATGAGTTCTGGGGCCAACGTCCTGACTTTC. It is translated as CASSMSSGANVLTF. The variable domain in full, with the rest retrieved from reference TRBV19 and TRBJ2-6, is DGGITQSPKYLFRKEGQNVTLSCEQNLNHDAMYWYRQDPGQGLRLIYYSQIVNDFQKGDIAEGYSVSREKKESFPLTVTSAQKNPTAFYLCASSMSSGANVLTFGAGSRLTVL.

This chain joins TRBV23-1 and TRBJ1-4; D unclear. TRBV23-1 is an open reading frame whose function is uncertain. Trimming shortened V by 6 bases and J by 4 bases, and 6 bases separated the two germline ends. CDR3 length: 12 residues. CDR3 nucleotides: TGCGCCAGCAGACAGTATAATGAAAAACTGTTTTTT. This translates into CASRQYNEKLFF.

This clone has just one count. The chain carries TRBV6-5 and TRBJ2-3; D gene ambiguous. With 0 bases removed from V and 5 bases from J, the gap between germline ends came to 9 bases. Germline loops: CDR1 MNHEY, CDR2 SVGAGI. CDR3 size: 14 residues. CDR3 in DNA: TGTGCCAGCAGTTACTCCCCCTCGGGAGATACGCAGTATTTT. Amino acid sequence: CASSYSPSGDTQYF.

In nucleotides, the CDR3 is TGTGCCAGTAGTATAGGATGGGACAGGGTGGCCACTGAAGCTTTCTTT. Translated, it gives CASSIGWDRVATEAFF. The gene calls are TRBV19 and TRBJ1-1; 9 bases line up with TRBD1. The CDR3 loop spans 16 amino acids. The V gene's germline CDR1 is LNHDA and CDR2 SQIVND (reference sequence). V lost 1 base, J lost 4 bases, and 7 bases stayed unmatched. Full variable domain (outside the CDR3, taken from reference TRBV19 and TRBJ1-1): DGGITQSPKYLFRKEGQNVTLSCEQNLNHDAMYWYRQDPGQGLRLIYYSQIVNDFQKGDIAEGYSVSREKKESFPLTVTSAQKNPTAFYLCASSIGWDRVATEAFFGQGTRLTVV.

DNA for the CDR3: TGTGCCAGTACCCTCGGACAGGGACCGGAGTTCTTC. This gives the protein CASTLGQGPEFF. The chain carries TRBV2 and TRBJ2-1; TRBD1 matches at 8 bases. The CDR3 sequence is 12 residues long. The germline CDR1 and CDR2 sequences are SNHLY and FYNNEI. J was trimmed by 14 bases and V by 9 bases; bases with no gene match: 12.

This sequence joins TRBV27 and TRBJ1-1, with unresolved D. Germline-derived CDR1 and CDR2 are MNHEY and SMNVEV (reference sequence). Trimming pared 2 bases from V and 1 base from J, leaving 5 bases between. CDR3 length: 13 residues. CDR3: CASSLRSNTEAFF. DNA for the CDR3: TGTGCCAGCAGTTTACGGTCGAACACTGAAGCTTTCTTT.

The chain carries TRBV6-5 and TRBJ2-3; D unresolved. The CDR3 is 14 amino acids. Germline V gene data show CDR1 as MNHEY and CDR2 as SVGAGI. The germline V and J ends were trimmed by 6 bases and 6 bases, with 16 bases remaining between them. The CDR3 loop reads CASRLIVRGDTQYF. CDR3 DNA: TGTGCCAGCAGGCTCATAGTTCGAGGCGATACGCAGTATTTT.

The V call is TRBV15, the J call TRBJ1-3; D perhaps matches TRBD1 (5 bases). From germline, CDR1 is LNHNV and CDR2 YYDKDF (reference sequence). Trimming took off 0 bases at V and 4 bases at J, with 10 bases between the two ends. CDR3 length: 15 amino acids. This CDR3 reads CATSRDKGEGNTIYF. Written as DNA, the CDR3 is TGTGCCACCAGCAGAGATAAAGGGGAAGGAAACACCATATATTTT.

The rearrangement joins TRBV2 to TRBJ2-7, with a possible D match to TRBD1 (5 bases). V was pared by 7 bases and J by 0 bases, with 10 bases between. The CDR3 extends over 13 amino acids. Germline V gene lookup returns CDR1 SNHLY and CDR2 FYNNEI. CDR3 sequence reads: CASTDRISYEQYF. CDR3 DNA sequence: TGTGCCAGCACCGACAGAATCTCCTACGAGCAGTACTTC.

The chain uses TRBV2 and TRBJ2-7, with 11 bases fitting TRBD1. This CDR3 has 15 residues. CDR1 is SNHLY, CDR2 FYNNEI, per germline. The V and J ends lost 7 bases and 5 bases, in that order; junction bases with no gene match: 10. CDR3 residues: CASILGQGARDEQYF. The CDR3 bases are TGTGCCAGCATCTTAGGACAGGGGGCGAGGGACGAGCAGTACTTC.

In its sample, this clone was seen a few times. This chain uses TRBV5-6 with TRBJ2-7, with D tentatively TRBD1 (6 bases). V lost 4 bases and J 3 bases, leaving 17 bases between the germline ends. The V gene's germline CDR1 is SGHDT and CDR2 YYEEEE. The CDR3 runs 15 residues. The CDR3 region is CASSPGTSDFYEQYF. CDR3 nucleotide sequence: TGTGCCAGCAGCCCAGGGACAAGTGATTTCTACGAGCAGTACTTC.

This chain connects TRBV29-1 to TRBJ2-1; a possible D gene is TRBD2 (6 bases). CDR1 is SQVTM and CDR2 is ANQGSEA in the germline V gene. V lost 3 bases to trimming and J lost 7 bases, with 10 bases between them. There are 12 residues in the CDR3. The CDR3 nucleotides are TGCAGCGTTGACAAGGGAGGAAATGAGCAGTTCTTC. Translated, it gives CSVDKGGNEQFF.

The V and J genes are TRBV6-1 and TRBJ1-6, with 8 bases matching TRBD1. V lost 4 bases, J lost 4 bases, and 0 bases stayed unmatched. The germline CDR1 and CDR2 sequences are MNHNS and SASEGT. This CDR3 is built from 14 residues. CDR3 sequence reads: CASSGQGYNSPLHF. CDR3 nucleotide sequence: TGTGCCAGCAGTGGACAGGGGTATAATTCACCCCTCCACTTT.

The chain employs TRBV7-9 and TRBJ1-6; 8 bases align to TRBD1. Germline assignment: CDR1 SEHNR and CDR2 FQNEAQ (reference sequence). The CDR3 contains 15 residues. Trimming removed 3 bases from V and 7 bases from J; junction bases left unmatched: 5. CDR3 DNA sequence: TGTGCCAGCAGCTTGGAGGACAGGGACAATTCACCCCTCCACTTT. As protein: CASSLEDRDNSPLHF.

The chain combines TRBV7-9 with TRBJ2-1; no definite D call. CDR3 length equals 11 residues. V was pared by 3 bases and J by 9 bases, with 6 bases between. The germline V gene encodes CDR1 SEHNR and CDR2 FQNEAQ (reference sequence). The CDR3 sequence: CASSFGGEQFF. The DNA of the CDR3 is TGTGCCAGCAGCTTCGGTGGTGAGCAGTTCTTC.

The CDR3 coding sequence is TGTGCCAGCAGTTACAGGCAGGGGGCCGACCAGCCCCAGCATTTT. Translated: CASSYRQGADQPQHF. The V gene is TRBV6-6, the J gene TRBJ1-5; TRBD1 matches 8 bases. Trimming cost V 2 bases and J 7 bases; bases outside gene matches: 7. The CDR3 sequence is 15 residues long. CDR1 is MNHNY, CDR2 SVGAGI, per germline (reference sequence).

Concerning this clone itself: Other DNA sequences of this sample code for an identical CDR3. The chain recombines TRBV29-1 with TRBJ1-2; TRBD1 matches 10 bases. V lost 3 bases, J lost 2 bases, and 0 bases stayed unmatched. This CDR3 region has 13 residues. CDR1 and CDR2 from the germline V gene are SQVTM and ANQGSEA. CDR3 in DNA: TGCAGCGTTGAGGGACAGGGGAACTATGGCTACACCTTC. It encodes CSVEGQGNYGYTF.

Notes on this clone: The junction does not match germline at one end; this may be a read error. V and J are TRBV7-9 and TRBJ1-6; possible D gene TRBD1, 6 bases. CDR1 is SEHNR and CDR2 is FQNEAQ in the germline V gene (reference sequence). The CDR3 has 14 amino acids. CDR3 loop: CSSSSGTPNSPLHF. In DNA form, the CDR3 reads TGTTCCAGCAGCTCCGGGACACCGAATTCACCCCTCCACTTT.

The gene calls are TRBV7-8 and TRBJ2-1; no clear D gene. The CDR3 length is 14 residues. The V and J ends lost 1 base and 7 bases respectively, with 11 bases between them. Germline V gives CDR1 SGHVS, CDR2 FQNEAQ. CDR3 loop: CASSLVDWANEQFF. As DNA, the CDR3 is TGTGCCAGCAGCTTAGTGGATTGGGCTAATGAGCAGTTCTTC.

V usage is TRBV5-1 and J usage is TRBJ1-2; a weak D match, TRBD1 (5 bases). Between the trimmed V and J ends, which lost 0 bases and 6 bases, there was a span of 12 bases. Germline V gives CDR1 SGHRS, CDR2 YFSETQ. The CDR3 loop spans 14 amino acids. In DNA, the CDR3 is TGCGCCAGCAGCTTGGGTGGGGCTATGGATGGCTACACCTTC. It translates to CASSLGGAMDGYTF.

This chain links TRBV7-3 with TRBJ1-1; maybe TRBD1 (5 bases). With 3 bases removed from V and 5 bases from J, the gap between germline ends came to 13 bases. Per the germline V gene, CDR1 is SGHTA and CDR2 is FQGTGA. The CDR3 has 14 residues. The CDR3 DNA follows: TGTGCCAGCAGCTTTAAGGGGCCGGAGACTGAAGCTTTCTTT. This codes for CASSFKGPETEAFF.